Below are 8 T cell receptor beta chains sequenced from a single sample in a study of HIV-infected patients and healthy controls. TCRdb reanalysed the 5' RACE reads using MiXCR and keeps one entry per CDR3 protein. The sample contains about 67,000 distinct CDR3 sequences, approximately 15% of which appear only once. Sequencing input: CD4+ T cells from blood. The source of these receptors is a human donor in good health.

This clonotype was detected only a few times. V gene TRBV7-2 combines with J gene TRBJ1-1, with D perhaps TRBD1 (5 bases). Germline V CDR1 and CDR2: SGHTA, FQGNSA. Trimming stripped 4 bases from V and 0 bases from J, with 12 bases between. The CDR3 is 15 amino acids. The CDR3: CASSSGGQVNTEAFF. The CDR3 DNA follows: TGTGCCAGCAGCTCCGGGGGTCAAGTGAACACTGAAGCTTTCTTT.

Only a few counts were recorded for this clonotype. This CDR3 is CASSSGPGGYTF. The CDR3 DNA is TGTGCCAGTAGTTCCGGACCCGGGGGCTACACCTTC. The chain carries TRBV19 and TRBJ1-2, with D uncertain. The germline V gene has CDR1 LNHDA and CDR2 SQIVND (reference sequence). V gave up 5 bases and J gave up 8 bases, with 12 bases separating them. This CDR3 contains 12 residues.

V is TRBV5-1 and J is TRBJ2-7; D is possibly TRBD1 (6 bases). The CDR3 sequence is 14 residues long. The ends were cut back, 5 bases at V and 0 bases at J, with 12 bases in the middle. CDR1 SGHRS and CDR2 YFSETQ come from the germline V gene. In DNA, the CDR3 is TGCGCCAGCAGAACGACAGGTCGCTCCTACGAGCAGTACTTC. It specifies CASRTTGRSYEQYF.

This clonotype has just one count. V usage is TRBV19 and J usage is TRBJ1-1, with D tentatively TRBD1 (6 bases). Germline lookup yields CDR1 LNHDA and CDR2 SQIVND (reference sequence). CDR3 length: 16 amino acids. Trimming removed 8 bases from V and 1 base from J, with 20 bases in between. The CDR3 loop is CASALKGGGGNTEAFF. CDR3 in DNA: TGTGCCAGTGCCCTTAAGGGCGGAGGGGGGAACACTGAAGCTTTCTTT.

The chain combines TRBV11-2 with TRBJ1-1; maybe TRBD1 (6 bases). Trimming took off 4 bases at V and 1 base at J, with 13 bases between the two ends. Germline assignment: CDR1 SGHAT and CDR2 FQNNGV. There are 15 residues in the CDR3. The DNA of the CDR3 is TGTGCCAGCAGCTCAATCCGGGACAAGAACACTGAAGCTTTCTTT. The encoded protein is CASSSIRDKNTEAFF.

This clonotype was seen many times. The chain joins TRBV28 to TRBJ2-5; D gene unclear. The CDR3 totals 13 residues. Germline values: CDR1 MDHEN, CDR2 SYDVKM. Trimming shortened V by 3 bases and J by 1 base, and 6 bases separated the two germline ends. As DNA, the CDR3 is TGTGCCAGCAGTTTCGGCAGCCAAGAGACCCAGTACTTC. This encodes CASSFGSQETQYF.

The V and J genes are TRBV7-2 and TRBJ1-4; D is unresolved. Germline lookup yields CDR1 SGHTA and CDR2 FQGNSA. The V and J ends lost 1 base and 1 base respectively, with 10 bases between them. The CDR3 sequence is 16 residues long. The CDR3 DNA follows: TGTGCCAGCAGCTTAGTTCCCTTTCAAACTAATGAAAAACTGTTTTTT. Protein product: CASSLVPFQTNEKLFF.

V gene TRBV6-5 combines with J gene TRBJ1-1; no reliable D call. The CDR3 sequence is 11 residues long. Germline-derived CDR1 and CDR2 are MNHEY and SVGAGI. V was shortened by 7 bases and J by 3 bases, with 6 bases between the two germline ends. The CDR3 bases are TGTGCCAGCATACAATACACTGAAGCTTTCTTT. It encodes CASIQYTEAFF.